The rows below give T cell receptor beta chains drawn from one sample of a study of CD8 T cells in Susac syndrome. MiXCR, run by TCRdb on the immunoSEQ multiplex PCR reads, gives a single entry per CDR3 protein. Of some 150,000 distinct CDR3 sequences in the sample, around 96% were seen once. The sequenced sample was CD8+ T cells from PBMCs. Every receptor here comes from a human donor with multiple sclerosis. Each CDR3 is given with its conserved first and last residue. The order of the fields is J gene, D gene, V gene, clone size, CDR3 length, CDR3 protein, CDR3 DNA. The D gene is left open where the match is weak. Clone size is not always given. Where it is, it says once, few, many or a class for expanded clones.

J gene: TRBJ2-3; D gene: -; V gene: TRBV3-1; clone size: -; CDR3 length: 14; CDR3 protein: CASSRRGSTDTQYF; CDR3 DNA: TGTGCCAGCAGTCGGAGGGGTAGCACAGATACGCAGTATTTT
J gene: TRBJ1-2; D gene: -; V gene: TRBV28; clone size: -; CDR3 length: 17; CDR3 protein: CASSFYRVATVNYGYTF; CDR3 DNA: TGTGCCAGCAGTTTCTACAGGGTAGCGACTGTCAACTATGGCTACACCTTC
J gene: TRBJ1-2; D gene: -; V gene: TRBV10-3; clone size: -; CDR3 length: 13; CDR3 protein: CAIRGPSNYGYTF; CDR3 DNA: TGTGCCATAAGGGGTCCCTCTAACTATGGCTACACCTTC
J gene: TRBJ1-2; D gene: -; V gene: TRBV12-3/TRBV12-4; clone size: -; CDR3 length: 14; CDR3 protein: CASSLYPANYGYTF; CDR3 DNA: TGTGCCAGCAGTTTATATCCCGCCAACTATGGCTACACCTTC
J gene: TRBJ2-7; D gene: TRBD1; V gene: TRBV7-3; clone size: once; CDR3 length: 14; CDR3 protein: CASSLRDRDHEQYF; CDR3 DNA: TGTGCCAGCAGCCTACGGGACAGGGACCACGAGCAGTACTTC
J gene: TRBJ1-2; D gene: TRBD1; V gene: TRBV25-1; clone size: once; CDR3 length: 14; CDR3 protein: CASSPGGAGYGYTF; CDR3 DNA: TGTGCCAGCAGCCCAGGGGGCGCGGGCTATGGCTACACCTTC
J gene: TRBJ2-7; D gene: -; V gene: TRBV27; clone size: -; CDR3 length: 13; CDR3 protein: CASSLSQYYEQYF; CDR3 DNA: TGTGCCAGCAGTTTAAGTCAGTACTACGAGCAGTACTTC
J gene: TRBJ2-1; D gene: -; V gene: TRBV27; clone size: -; CDR3 length: 13; CDR3 protein: CASSSGRSREQFF; CDR3 DNA: TGTGCCAGCAGTTCGGGACGGAGCAGGGAGCAGTTCTTC
J gene: TRBJ1-1; D gene: -; V gene: TRBV29-1; clone size: -; CDR3 length: 14; CDR3 protein: CSVVFGVGNTEAFF; CDR3 DNA: TGCAGCGTTGTTTTCGGGGTTGGGAACACTGAAGCTTTCTTT
J gene: TRBJ1-1; D gene: -; V gene: TRBV3-1; clone size: -; CDR3 length: 13; CDR3 protein: CASSRRQFTEAFF; CDR3 DNA: TGTGCCAGCAGCCGCCGACAATTCACTGAAGCTTTCTTT
J gene: TRBJ2-3; D gene: -; V gene: TRBV2; clone size: -; CDR3 length: 10; CDR3 protein: CASILDTQYF; CDR3 DNA: TGTGCCAGCATCTTGGATACGCAGTATTTT
J gene: TRBJ1-2; D gene: -; V gene: TRBV13; clone size: -; CDR3 length: 16; CDR3 protein: CASSPRAPTANYGYTF; CDR3 DNA: TGTGCCAGCAGCCCCAGAGCTCCCACAGCTAACTATGGCTACACCTTC
J gene: TRBJ1-2; D gene: -; V gene: TRBV12-3/TRBV12-4; clone size: -; CDR3 length: 15; CDR3 protein: CASSSIMGAFYGYTF; CDR3 DNA: TGTGCCAGCAGTTCGATCATGGGCGCGTTCTATGGCTACACCTTC
J gene: TRBJ2-1; D gene: -; V gene: TRBV12-3/TRBV12-4; clone size: -; CDR3 length: 15; CDR3 protein: CASSLDGGRNNEQFF; CDR3 DNA: TGTGCCAGCAGTTTAGACGGCGGGCGTAACAATGAGCAGTTCTTC
J gene: TRBJ1-2; D gene: TRBD1; V gene: TRBV11-2; clone size: -; CDR3 length: 14; CDR3 protein: CASSSNRGSGGYTF; CDR3 DNA: TGTGCCAGCAGCTCCAACAGGGGATCGGGTGGCTACACCTTC
J gene: TRBJ1-1; D gene: -; V gene: TRBV30; clone size: -; CDR3 length: 13; CDR3 protein: CAWSLGVQREAFF; CDR3 DNA: TGTGCCTGGAGTCTGGGAGTACAACGAGAAGCTTTCTTT
J gene: TRBJ2-7; D gene: TRBD1; V gene: TRBV7-9; clone size: -; CDR3 length: 15; CDR3 protein: CASSRIEGQSYEQYF; CDR3 DNA: TGTGCCAGCAGCCGTATAGAGGGACAGAGCTACGAGCAGTACTTC
J gene: TRBJ2-1; D gene: -; V gene: TRBV30; clone size: few; CDR3 length: 16; CDR3 protein: CALSPGRGGSYNEQFF; CDR3 DNA: TGTGCCTTATCCCCGGGGCGGGGAGGCTCCTACAATGAGCAGTTCTTC
J gene: TRBJ2-7; D gene: TRBD2; V gene: TRBV20-1; clone size: -; CDR3 length: 13; CDR3 protein: CSARSGTNYEQYF; CDR3 DNA: TGCAGTGCAAGAAGCGGGACGAACTACGAGCAGTACTTC
J gene: TRBJ2-1; D gene: -; V gene: TRBV12-3/TRBV12-4; clone size: -; CDR3 length: 15; CDR3 protein: CASNVGWVHYNEQFF; CDR3 DNA: TGTGCCAGCAACGTGGGATGGGTACACTACAATGAGCAGTTCTTC
J gene: TRBJ1-4; D gene: -; V gene: TRBV9; clone size: few; CDR3 length: 12; CDR3 protein: CASSPGGEKLFF; CDR3 DNA: TGTGCCAGCAGCCCCGGGGGGGAAAAACTGTTTTTT
J gene: TRBJ2-6; D gene: -; V gene: TRBV11-2; clone size: -; CDR3 length: 16; CDR3 protein: CASSPGGGTGANVLTF; CDR3 DNA: TGTGCCAGCAGCCCGGGAGGGGGCACTGGGGCCAACGTCCTGACTTTC
J gene: TRBJ2-2; D gene: -; V gene: TRBV30; clone size: -; CDR3 length: 15; CDR3 protein: CAYSDPEGSTGELFF; CDR3 DNA: TGTGCCTACTCGGACCCTGAGGGAAGCACCGGGGAGCTGTTTTTT
J gene: TRBJ1-2; D gene: -; V gene: TRBV20-1; clone size: once; CDR3 length: 13; CDR3 protein: CSARDLGSPGYTF; CDR3 DNA: TGCAGTGCTAGAGATCTTGGATCCCCAGGCTACACCTTC
J gene: TRBJ2-1; D gene: -; V gene: TRBV15; clone size: -; CDR3 length: 15; CDR3 protein: CATSRDRGGRNEQFF; CDR3 DNA: TGTGCCACCAGCAGAGATCGAGGGGGTAGGAATGAGCAGTTCTTC
J gene: TRBJ2-7; D gene: -; V gene: TRBV28; clone size: -; CDR3 length: 14; CDR3 protein: CASSLYGTTYEQYF; CDR3 DNA: TGTGCCAGCAGTTTATATGGGACAACCTACGAGCAGTACTTC
J gene: TRBJ1-6; D gene: -; V gene: TRBV14; clone size: -; CDR3 length: 15; CDR3 protein: CASSHRQDRNSPLHF; CDR3 DNA: TGTGCCAGCAGCCATCGACAGGATCGTAATTCACCCCTCCACTTT
J gene: TRBJ2-2; D gene: -; V gene: TRBV13; clone size: once; CDR3 length: 15; CDR3 protein: CASSSELVDTGELFF; CDR3 DNA: TGTGCCAGCAGCTCAGAACTTGTGGACACCGGGGAGCTGTTTTTT
J gene: TRBJ1-2; D gene: -; V gene: TRBV27; clone size: -; CDR3 length: 12; CDR3 protein: CAVRGGSYGYTF; CDR3 DNA: TGTGCCGTGAGGGGGGGGAGTTATGGCTACACCTTC